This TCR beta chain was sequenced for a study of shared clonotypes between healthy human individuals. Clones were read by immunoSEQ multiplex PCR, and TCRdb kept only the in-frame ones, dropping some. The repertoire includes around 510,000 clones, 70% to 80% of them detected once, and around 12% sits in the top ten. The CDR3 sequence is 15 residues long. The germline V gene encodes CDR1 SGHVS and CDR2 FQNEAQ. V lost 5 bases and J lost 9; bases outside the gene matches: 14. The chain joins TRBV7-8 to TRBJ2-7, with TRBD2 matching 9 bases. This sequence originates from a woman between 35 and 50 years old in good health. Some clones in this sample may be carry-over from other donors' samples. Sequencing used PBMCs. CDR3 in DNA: TGTGCCAGCAGCCAGACTAGCGGAAGGTCTCTCCGGCAGTACTTC. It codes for CASSQTSGRSLRQYF.